These T cell receptor beta chains were read from a single sample in a study of patients and donors after allogeneic stem cell transplantation. TCRdb redid the calling of the RT-PCR reads with MiXCR, one entry per CDR3 protein. The sample shows tens of thousands of distinct CDR3 sequences, 48% of them seen only once. Sequenced sample: blood, either unsorted or a sorted T cell fraction (not recorded which). Receptors originate from a human donor who was either an allogeneic HSCT recipient or a stem cell or donor lymphocyte infusion donor (not recorded which). It is not recorded whose cells these are; they may come from a transplant donor. Each CDR3 is given with its conserved first and last residue. D genes are given only for firm matches. Size is omitted from some rows. Given values are once, few, many or a class for expanded clones.

clone_size | j_call | v_call | d_call | cdr3_aa | cdr3_nt
. | TRBJ2-1 | TRBV5-4 | . | CASSFGAGFSYNEQFF | TGTGCCAGCAGCTTCGGGGCGGGATTCTCCTACAATGAGCAGTTCTTC
. | TRBJ1-1 | TRBV29-1 | . | CSVTEETEAFF | TGCAGCGTTACCGAGGAGACTGAAGCTTTCTTT
. | TRBJ2-1 | TRBV27 | . | CASSFYWGDANYNEQFF | TGTGCCAGCAGTTTTTATTGGGGGGACGCTAATTACAATGAGCAGTTCTTC
. | TRBJ2-3 | TRBV10-3 | TRBD1 | CAISEKGTGPDTQYF | TGTGCCATCAGTGAGAAGGGGACAGGGCCAGATACGCAGTATTTT
. | TRBJ1-3 | TRBV10-3 | TRBD1 | CAISESGGSGNTIYF | TGTGCCATCAGTGAGTCAGGGGGCAGTGGAAACACCATATATTTT
. | TRBJ1-2 | TRBV4-3 | . | CASSQEGYGYTF | TGTGCCAGCAGCCAAGAGGGATATGGCTACACCTTC
. | TRBJ1-1 | TRBV20-1 | TRBD1 | CSAARGQGEAFF | TGCAGTGCCGCACGAGGACAGGGGGAAGCTTTCTTT
. | TRBJ2-7 | TRBV19 | . | CASSIEESYEQYF | TGTGCCAGTAGTATCGAAGAATCCTACGAGCAGTACTTC
once | TRBJ1-5 | TRBV27 | TRBD1 | CASSGTDSNQPQHF | TGTGCCAGCAGTGGGACAGACTCAAATCAGCCCCAGCATTTT
. | TRBJ1-1 | TRBV7-9 | TRBD1 | CASSSRQGEGNTEAFF | TGTGCCAGCAGCTCTCGACAGGGGGAGGGAAACACTGAAGCTTTCTTT
few | TRBJ1-4 | TRBV29-1 | . | CSARDGMATNEKLFF | TGCAGCGCCCGGGACGGTATGGCAACTAATGAAAAACTGTTTTTT
. | TRBJ1-4 | TRBV16 | . | CASSQWFIGPMEKLFF | TGTGCCAGCAGCCAATGGTTCATAGGGCCCATGGAAAAACTGTTTTTT
. | TRBJ1-6 | TRBV5-6 | . | CASRLDGYNSPLHF | TGTGCCAGCAGATTGGACGGGTATAATTCACCCCTCCACTTT
. | TRBJ1-2 | TRBV20-1 | . | CSTREKKDGYTF | TGCAGTACCAGGGAGAAAAAGGATGGCTACACCTTC
. | TRBJ2-3 | TRBV25-1 | TRBD2 | CASSDPAGSTDTQYF | TGTGCCAGCAGTGATCCAGCGGGAAGCACAGATACGCAGTATTTT
. | TRBJ1-5 | TRBV27 | . | CASSYILLQGYQPQHF | TGTGCCAGCAGTTACATCCTTCTGCAGGGGTATCAGCCCCAGCATTTT
. | TRBJ1-1 | TRBV4-3 | TRBD1 | CASSQEGRGGPLNTEAFF | TGCGCCAGCAGCCAAGAGGGCAGGGGGGGCCCCTTGAACACTGAAGCTTTCTTT
few | TRBJ2-1 | TRBV12-3/TRBV12-4 | TRBD2 | CASSNRREALNEQFF | TGTGCCAGCAGCAACCGGCGGGAGGCCCTCAATGAGCAGTTCTTC
. | TRBJ1-1 | TRBV28 | TRBD1 | CASRFPGQGGTEAFF | TGTGCCAGCAGATTCCCCGGACAGGGTGGAACTGAAGCTTTCTTT
. | TRBJ1-2 | TRBV12-3/TRBV12-4 | . | CASSPDRSMGYTF | TGTGCCAGCAGCCCAGACAGGAGCATGGGCTACACCTTC
. | TRBJ2-3 | TRBV5-6 | . | CASSGTKTDTQYF | TGTGCCAGCAGCGGGACCAAAACAGATACGCAGTATTTT
few | TRBJ1-5 | TRBV6-2/TRBV6-3 | . | CASRPHRVSNQPQHF | TGTGCCAGCAGACCACACAGGGTTAGCAATCAGCCCCAGCATTTT
. | TRBJ1-2 | TRBV11-2 | . | CASSSGDYGYTF | TGTGCCAGCAGCTCAGGAGACTATGGCTACACCTTC
. | TRBJ2-3 | TRBV15 | . | CATSRDWSTQYF | TGTGCCACCAGCAGAGATTGGTCTACGCAGTATTTT
few | TRBJ1-6 | TRBV5-6 | . | CASSFVGAVRGKTLHF | TGTGCCAGCAGCTTTGTCGGCGCGGTGCGGGGGAAAACCCTCCACTTT
. | TRBJ1-5 | TRBV4-2 | TRBD1 | CASSQGGTGGQPQHF | TGTGCCAGCAGCCAAGGAGGGACAGGGGGCCAGCCCCAGCATTTT